Each of the 3 T cell receptor beta chains below was sequenced from the same sample in a study of response to subunit inactivated influenza vaccine. Each CDR3 protein is one row after TCRdb ran MiXCR on the RT-PCR reads. The sample holds roughly 790,000 distinct CDR3 sequences, about 20% seen once. Sequenced material: PBMCs from blood, taken approximately 5 days after vaccination. The receptors come from a man aged 50 to 60 who received an inactivated influenza vaccine.

The chain couples TRBV10-3 to TRBJ1-6; TRBD1 aligns across 9 bases. This CDR3 region has 15 residues. The germline V gene encodes CDR1 ENHRY and CDR2 SYGVKD. J gave up 8 bases and V 2 bases, and 4 bases lay outside the gene matches. CDR3: CAISEATGGDSPLHF. The CDR3 coding sequence is TGTGCCATCAGTGAGGCGACAGGGGGTGATTCACCCCTCCACTTT.

In its sample, this clonotype was seen a few times. V gene TRBV5-5 combines with J gene TRBJ2-7; 9 nucleotides match TRBD1. The CDR3 is 17 amino acids. The ends lost 4 bases at V and 3 bases at J; junction bases unmatched: 14. Germline V CDR1 and CDR2: SGHKS, YYEKEE (reference sequence). CDR3 in DNA: TGTGCCAGCAGCCGATTCACCGGGACAGGGAACCTCTACGAGCAGTACTTC. Translation gives CASSRFTGTGNLYEQYF.

The chain combines TRBV6-2 or TRBV6-3 with TRBJ2-3; D possibly corresponds to TRBD2 (7 bases). The V gene lost 8 bases and the J gene lost 2 bases, with 20 bases spanning the gap. This CDR3 spans 16 amino acids. CDR1 MNHEY and CDR2 SVGEGT come from the germline V gene. The CDR3 here is CASAQLRGTTTDTQYF. The CDR3 DNA reads as TGTGCCAGCGCCCAGCTGCGGGGGACAACCACAGATACGCAGTATTTT.